The text below deals with one T cell receptor beta chain. CDR3 length: 14 amino acids. Trimming at V came to 6 bases and at J to 2 bases, leaving 6 bases not matched to a gene. Germline V gene lookup returns CDR1 WSHSY and CDR2 SAAADI. These data come from a study of PD-L1 blockade in urothelial cancer. Time point noted: pretreatment peripheral blood. Individual patients had between 1 and 8 samples, taken pretreatment and on-treatment. Sequencing used immunoSEQ multiplex PCR; TCRdb keeps in-frame clones, though not all of them. The sample consists of around 34,000 clones, around four fifths of them appearing once.

Sequencing was performed on PBMCs, taken around atezolizumab (anti-PD-L1) treatment. The origin of this receptor is a man older than 75 with urothelial cancer. The chain uses TRBV10-2 and TRBJ2-7, with 8 bases matching TRBD1. CDR3 amino acids: CASREGQAAYEQYF. CDR3 sequence (DNA): TGCGCCAGCAGGGAGGGACAGGCGGCCTACGAGCAGTACTTC.